The 23 T cell receptor beta chains listed next were all sequenced from one sample in a study of blood T cell repertoires in COVID-19. Some clones are missing from TCRdb's copy, which holds only in-frame ones; the method was immunoSEQ multiplex PCR. The sample lists 350,000 to 500,000 clones, roughly 84% occurring once. Material for sequencing was PBMCs or T cells enriched from blood (not recorded which). Receptor source: a woman in her late teens or twenties who had been exposed to COVID-19.

The gene calls are TRBV19 and TRBJ2-7; perhaps TRBD1 as D (6 bases). The CDR3 contains 14 residues. V was clipped by 6 bases and J by 4 bases, with 16 bases between them. Germline CDR1 reads LNHDA; CDR2 reads SQIVND (reference sequence). DNA of the CDR3: TGTGCCAGTAGAGAACAGGGAGCCGCTTACGAGCAGTACTTC. It encodes CASREQGAAYEQYF.

The chain joins TRBV5-8 to TRBJ1-4; weak D call: TRBD1 (6 bases). CDR1 is SGHTS, CDR2 YDEGEE, per germline. V dropped 3 bases and J dropped 0 bases, with 9 bases sitting between them. The CDR3 has 15 amino acids. The CDR3 sequence is CASSSRTATNEKLFF. The DNA of the CDR3 is TGTGCCAGCAGCTCGCGGACAGCAACTAATGAAAAACTGTTTTTT.

The chain combines TRBV28 with TRBJ1-2, with TRBD1 matching 12 bases. CDR3 length equals 17 residues. CDR1 MDHEN and CDR2 SYDVKM come from the germline V gene. V lost 3 bases, J lost 7 bases, and 12 bases stayed unmatched. CDR3 in amino acids: CASSFSGTGGPLSGYTF. The CDR3 DNA reads TGTGCCAGCAGTTTTTCTGGGACAGGGGGCCCGTTGAGTGGCTACACCTTC.

This clone was recorded only once. The chain employs TRBV7-6 and TRBJ2-1, with unresolved D. Germline V gives CDR1 SGHVS, CDR2 FNYEAQ. There are 12 residues in the CDR3. V was clipped by 5 bases and J by 2 bases, with 4 bases between them. In DNA form, the CDR3 reads TGTGCCAGCAGCCGTCCCTACAATGAGCAGTTCTTC. It yields the protein CASSRPYNEQFF.

The chain has TRBV7-9 and TRBJ1-2; 10 bases fit TRBD1. The V segment lost 1 base and the J segment 4 bases; nucleotides outside the gene matches: 9. In germline, CDR1 is SEHNR, CDR2 FQNEAQ (reference sequence). CDR3 length: 17 amino acids. The CDR3 DNA sequence: TGTGCCAGCAGCTTAGGATCCCCGGGACAGGGGCTCTATGGCTACACCTTC. Translated: CASSLGSPGQGLYGYTF.

The chain carries TRBV6-6 and TRBJ1-2; D is perhaps TRBD1 (6 bases). Trimming removed 6 bases from V and 5 bases from J, with 10 bases in between. CDR1 is MNHNY, CDR2 SVGAGI, per germline (reference sequence). The CDR3 loop spans 12 amino acids. This CDR3 reads CASRDRPYGYTF. Written as DNA, the CDR3 is TGTGCCAGCAGAGACAGGCCATATGGCTACACCTTC.

Comment on this clone: The sample contains more than one DNA sequence encoding this CDR3. The gene calls are TRBV28 and TRBJ1-4; tentatively, D is TRBD1 (6 bases). This CDR3 is 14 amino acids long. V was shortened by 3 bases and J by 5 bases, with 10 bases between the two germline ends. The V gene's germline CDR1 is MDHEN and CDR2 SYDVKM. This chain's CDR3 is CASSLGGANEKLFF. The CDR3 DNA sequence: TGTGCCAGCAGTTTGGGGGGGGCAAATGAAAAACTGTTTTTT.

This rearrangement joins TRBV4-2 to TRBJ2-6; D uncertain. The ends were cut back, 3 bases at V and 5 bases at J, with 8 bases in the middle. CDR1 and CDR2 from the germline V gene are LGHNA and YNFKEQ. This CDR3 comprises 14 residues. The CDR3 sequence is CASSHDDRANVLTF. Here the CDR3 DNA reads TGTGCCAGCAGCCATGACGACAGGGCCAACGTCCTGACTTTC.

The chain uses TRBV30 and TRBJ1-4; 10 bases map to TRBD1. Germline loops: CDR1 GTSNPN, CDR2 SVGIG (reference sequence). CDR3 size: 13 residues. Trimming cost V 6 bases and J 6 bases; bases outside gene matches: 4. CDR3 sequence reads: CACSDRGHEKLFF. In nucleotides, the CDR3 is TGTGCCTGTTCTGACAGGGGGCATGAAAAACTGTTTTTT.

This chain joins TRBV5-1 and TRBJ1-1; D is possibly TRBD1 (6 bases). Trimming took 5 bases from V and 0 from J, leaving 8 bases between them. This CDR3 is built from 13 residues. Germline values: CDR1 SGHRS, CDR2 YFSETQ. The CDR3 region is CASRGGLNTEAFF. The CDR3 DNA reads as TGCGCCAGCAGAGGGGGACTGAACACTGAAGCTTTCTTT.

This chain links TRBV18 with TRBJ1-4; 9 nucleotides match TRBD1. V shed 6 bases, J shed 5 bases, and the junction held 4 bases outside the gene matches. Germline V gene sequence: CDR1 KGHSH, CDR2 LQKENI. The CDR3 totals 14 residues. CDR3 protein: CASSRDRENEKLFF. For the CDR3, the DNA is TGTGCCAGCTCCCGGGACAGGGAGAATGAAAAACTGTTTTTT.

The V call is TRBV5-6, the J call TRBJ1-2; D is uncertain. This CDR3 is 13 amino acids long. With 1 base removed from V and 4 bases from J, the gap between germline ends came to 8 bases. The germline gives CDR1 SGHDT, CDR2 YYEEEE. CDR3 in DNA: TGTGCCAGCAGCTTGCCCCCTTTCTATGGCTACACCTTC. The encoded protein is CASSLPPFYGYTF.

This rearrangement joins TRBV11-2 to TRBJ1-1; D uncertain. The CDR3 is 13 amino acids. V was clipped by 2 bases and J by 4 bases, with 8 bases between them. Germline V CDR1 and CDR2: SGHAT, FQNNGV. The CDR3 coding sequence is TGTGCCAGCAGCTTATTCGTCTCCACTGAAGCTTTCTTT. Protein: CASSLFVSTEAFF.

This clone was found once. V gene TRBV27 combines with J gene TRBJ2-7; TRBD2 might be the D (6 bases). The CDR3 runs to 16 residues. The V end lost 5 bases, the J end lost 4 bases, and 21 bases lay between the germline ends. CDR1 MNHEY and CDR2 SMNVEV come from the germline V gene (reference sequence). Here the CDR3 DNA reads TGTGCCAGCAGTCGAACTATGCTAGCGCTACTGTACGAGCAGTACTTC. Residues: CASSRTMLALLYEQYF.

This clone was seen only a few times. V and J are TRBV7-8 and TRBJ1-1; a weak D match, TRBD1 (6 bases). The CDR3 is 14 residues long. The germline V gene encodes CDR1 SGHVS and CDR2 FQNEAQ. With 1 base removed from V and 1 base from J, the gap between germline ends came to 7 bases. CDR3 protein: CASSLGGGNTEAFF. The CDR3 DNA is TGTGCCAGCAGCTTAGGAGGGGGGAACACTGAAGCTTTCTTT.

The J gene is TRBJ2-1, the V gene TRBV5-5; 9 bases agree with TRBD2. CDR3 length: 16 residues. V shed 2 bases and J 2 bases; nucleotides not matched to a gene: 5. Germline V gene lookup returns CDR1 SGHKS and CDR2 YYEKEE (reference sequence). Written as DNA, the CDR3 is TGTGCCAGCAGCTTTCTAGCGGGGCCCACCTACAATGAGCAGTTCTTC. As protein: CASSFLAGPTYNEQFF.

The V call is TRBV4-1, the J call TRBJ1-2; D perhaps matches TRBD1 (6 bases). Germline CDR1 reads MGHRA; CDR2 reads YSYEKL. The CDR3 has 15 residues. V lost 4 bases and J lost 2, with 14 bases in between. The CDR3 DNA sequence: TGCGCCAGCAGCCTCACTAGGACAGTGAACTATGGCTACACCTTC. Protein: CASSLTRTVNYGYTF.

This chain uses TRBV7-3 with TRBJ2-3, with 7 positions matching TRBD2. The junction had 5 bases not matched to a gene; V was cut back by 2 bases and J by 0 bases. The CDR3 runs 16 residues. Germline CDR1 is SGHTA and CDR2 is FQGTGA. CDR3 DNA: TGTGCCAGCAGCTTAGGGGGACTACTAAGCACAGATACGCAGTATTTT. Amino acid sequence: CASSLGGLLSTDTQYF.

The rearrangement links TRBV11-2 to TRBJ2-7; 8 bases fit TRBD1. The V gene's germline CDR1 is SGHAT and CDR2 FQNNGV. Trimming cost V 1 base and J 4 bases; bases outside gene matches: 9. The CDR3 sequence is 16 residues long. The CDR3: CASSLVGAGGLYEQYF. The CDR3 DNA follows: TGTGCCAGCAGCTTAGTAGGGGCAGGGGGCCTTTACGAGCAGTACTTC.

The rearrangement uses TRBV11-2 and TRBJ2-7, with TRBD2 matching 12 bases. Germline CDR1 reads SGHAT; CDR2 reads FQNNGV. The CDR3 length is 17 residues. The V and J ends lost 10 bases and 3 bases, in that order; junction bases with no gene match: 16. CDR3 loop: CATLGLAGNLNGYEQYF. CDR3 DNA: TGTGCCACCCTGGGACTAGCGGGTAACTTGAACGGCTACGAGCAGTACTTC.

V usage is TRBV6-5 and J usage is TRBJ2-3; the match to TRBD2 covers 10 bases. CDR1 and CDR2 from the germline V gene are MNHEY and SVGAGI. The trim removed 8 bases at V and 2 bases at J, leaving 4 bases unmatched. The CDR3 spans 14 residues. The CDR3 DNA follows: TGTGCCAGCGTAGCGGGGGGCACCACAGATACGCAGTATTTT. As protein: CASVAGGTTDTQYF.

This clone is a singleton in its sample. The V and J genes are TRBV28 and TRBJ1-3; D may be TRBD1 (6 bases). Trimming stripped 6 bases from V and 4 bases from J, with 13 bases between. The CDR3 runs to 14 residues. Germline V CDR1 and CDR2: MDHEN, SYDVKM. The CDR3 here is CASRSTGSGNTIYF. DNA for the CDR3: TGTGCCAGCAGGAGCACAGGGTCCGGAAACACCATATATTTT.

The CDR3 reads CASGTSGKVEQFF. Here the CDR3 DNA reads TGTGCCAGTGGGACTAGCGGGAAGGTTGAGCAGTTCTTC. This chain joins TRBV19 and TRBJ2-1; 13 bases line up with TRBD2. CDR3 size: 13 residues. The junction had 4 bases not matched to a gene; V was cut back by 8 bases and J by 9 bases. CDR1 LNHDA and CDR2 SQIVND come from the germline V gene (reference sequence).